The source of this T cell receptor (beta chain) is a study of T cell responses to AZD1222 COVID-19 vaccine. Produced via immunoSEQ multiplex PCR; TCRdb's table is partial and in-frame only. Here the sample spans approximately 150,000 clones, 85% to 95% being singletons. A note on this clone: Its antigen remains unidentified.

Germline CDR1 is LGHDT and CDR2 is YNNKEL (reference sequence). The CDR3 sequence is 15 residues long. V lost 0 bases and J lost 10, with 18 bases in between. Findings and limits, study-wide: Across the whole spike, CD4 TCRs peaked at regions 160-218 and 743-854. Increased Spike-specific TCR breadth and depth were observed after two AZD1222 doses. Clonal diversity was possibly underestimated, and the donors were mostly white British, with more females.

This TCR was sampled from an adult in good health. The J gene is TRBJ1-1, the V gene TRBV3-1 (or the pseudogene TRBV3-2); the D gene is possibly TRBD1 (5 bases). The sample in question was peripheral blood, obtained on day 0 of AZD1222 vaccination. The CDR3 sequence: CASSQEAGFPVGAFF. The DNA of the CDR3 is TGTGCCAGCAGCCAAGAAGCAGGGTTCCCGGTGGGAGCTTTCTTT.